The 24 T cell receptor beta chains below were found in one sample sequenced in a study of response to subunit inactivated influenza vaccine. TCRdb processed the RT-PCR reads anew with MiXCR; each CDR3 protein has one entry. The sample gives roughly 780,000 distinct CDR3 sequences, about 18% of which show up once; roughly a tenth is in the top ten. Source: PBMCs from blood, taken roughly 5 days after vaccination. Receptors originate from a man in his fifties or sixties who received an inactivated influenza vaccine.

This clonotype was picked up a small number of times. V is TRBV29-1 and J is TRBJ2-5; the D call may be TRBD1 or TRBD2 (5 bases each). Germline V gives CDR1 SQVTM, CDR2 ANQGSEA. This CDR3 is 12 amino acids long. Deletions cut 6 bases from V and 4 bases from J, with 12 bases between. CDR3 coding DNA: TGCAGCGTCGGGGCTTTGGGAGAGACCCAGTACTTC. Protein product: CSVGALGETQYF.

This clonotype has only a few counts. The rearrangement links TRBV29-1 to TRBJ2-1; TRBD1 matches 12 bases. The CDR3 is 15 residues long. Per germline, CDR1 SQVTM and CDR2 ANQGSEA. V shed 7 bases, J shed 2 bases, and the junction held 6 bases outside the gene matches. CDR3 in amino acids: CSGRRDRGPYNEQFF. The CDR3 nucleotides read TGCAGCGGTCGCCGGGACAGGGGGCCCTACAATGAGCAGTTCTTC.

The chain has TRBV9 and TRBJ2-7; TRBD1 agrees at 10 bases. In germline, CDR1 is SGDLS, CDR2 YYNGEE. Losses at the gene ends were 4 bases for V and 4 bases for J; bases not matched to a gene: 11. The CDR3 spans 16 residues. CDR3 in DNA: TGTGCCAGCAGCCCACCTGACAGGGGGCCTCCATACGAGCAGTACTTC. It encodes CASSPPDRGPPYEQYF. The whole variable domain, filled in from reference TRBV9 and TRBJ2-7, reads DSGVTQTPKHLITATGQRVTLRCSPRSGDLSVYWYQQSLDQGLQFLIQYYNGEERAKGNILERFSAQQFPDLHSELNLSSLELGDSALYFCASSPPDRGPPYEQYFGPGTRLTVT.

V and J are TRBV14 and TRBJ2-4; D is ambiguous. In germline, CDR1 is SGHDN, CDR2 FVKESK. The V gene lost 4 bases and the J gene lost 3 bases, with 10 bases spanning the gap. The CDR3 loop spans 14 amino acids. As DNA, the CDR3 is TGTGCCAGCAGCCCCCGAGGCCTCAAAAACATTCAGTACTTC. This encodes CASSPRGLKNIQYF.

This chain joins TRBV20-1 and TRBJ1-5; D ambiguous. Trimming took 0 bases from V and 5 from J, leaving 14 bases between them. The germline V gene has CDR1 DFQATT and CDR2 SNEGSKA (reference sequence). This CDR3 region has 15 residues. The CDR3 sequence: CSARDYLAPDQPQHF. CDR3 DNA: TGCAGTGCTAGAGATTATTTGGCCCCGGATCAGCCCCAGCATTTT.

This clonotype appeared a few times. The rearrangement links TRBV20-1 to TRBJ2-3, with D perhaps TRBD2 (6 bases). CDR1 and CDR2 from the germline V gene are DFQATT and SNEGSKA (reference sequence). This CDR3 spans 16 amino acids. Trimming left V 1 base short and J 4 bases short, with 18 bases between. CDR3 sequence reads: CSARGRDSSVPDTQYF. The CDR3 DNA reads TGCAGTGCTAGAGGGCGGGACTCTAGCGTCCCAGATACGCAGTATTTT.

This clonotype has ten or more counts. This sequence joins TRBV5-1 and TRBJ1-3; D is uncertain. Per the germline V gene, CDR1 is SGHRS and CDR2 is YFSETQ. V dropped 4 bases and J dropped 2 bases, with 10 bases sitting between them. The CDR3 has 14 amino acids. The CDR3 nucleotides are TGCGCCAGCAGCCAAGGGATAACTGGAAACACCATATATTTT. Translating gives CASSQGITGNTIYF. Drawing the rest from reference TRBV5-1 and TRBJ1-3, the complete variable domain is KAGVTQTPRYLIKTRGQQVTLSCSPISGHRSVSWYQQTPGQGLQFLFEYFSETQRNKGNFPGRFSGRQFSNSRSEMNVSTLELGDSALYLCASSQGITGNTIYFGEGSWLTVV.

V gene TRBV6-1 combines with J gene TRBJ2-5, with 7 bases fitting TRBD2. Germline V gene sequence: CDR1 MNHNS, CDR2 SASEGT. The CDR3 contains 14 residues. J lost 5 bases, V lost 11 bases, and 14 bases had no gene match. The CDR3 coding sequence is TGTGCCGGAAACAGCGGGGACGGCGGGGAGACCCAGTACTTC. Translating gives CAGNSGDGGETQYF.

This clonotype was detected only a few times. The rearrangement links TRBV12-3 or TRBV12-4 to TRBJ2-7, with 11 bases fitting TRBD1. J gave up 0 bases and V 6 bases, and 4 bases lay outside the gene matches. This CDR3 spans 15 amino acids. In DNA, the CDR3 is TGTGCCAGCAGCCGGACAGGGGGCCTCTCCTACGAGCAGTACTTC. Encoded protein: CASSRTGGLSYEQYF.

The sample holds a few counts of this clonotype. The chain couples TRBV6-2 or TRBV6-3 to TRBJ2-3; D is unresolved. Germline loops: CDR1 MNHEY, CDR2 SVGEGT. V lost 2 bases to trimming and J lost 5 bases, with 8 bases between them. This CDR3 has 13 residues. CDR3 bases: TGTGCCAGCAGTTACATTGCTAGAGATACGCAGTATTTT. Protein product: CASSYIARDTQYF.

J is TRBJ2-3 and V is TRBV5-1, with 7 bases matching TRBD2. The CDR3 is 17 residues long. The germline CDR1 and CDR2 sequences are SGHRS and YFSETQ. Trimming removed 0 bases from V and 4 bases from J; junction bases left unmatched: 11. This CDR3 is CASSLGPGGSGSDTQYF. The CDR3 coding sequence is TGCGCCAGCAGCTTGGGTCCGGGCGGGAGCGGGTCAGATACGCAGTATTTT.

The chain employs TRBV18 and TRBJ2-1; TRBD1 aligns across 9 bases. The germline gives CDR1 KGHSH, CDR2 LQKENI. CDR3 size: 17 residues. Trimming at V came to 3 bases and at J to 5 bases, leaving 11 bases not matched to a gene. CDR3 DNA sequence: TGTGCCAGCTCACCTAAGGACTTCGGGACAGGGAACAATGAGCAGTTCTTC. Protein product: CASSPKDFGTGNNEQFF.

This clonotype was detected a few times. The chain employs TRBV10-3 and TRBJ2-7; D unresolved. This CDR3 contains 11 residues. CDR1 is ENHRY, CDR2 SYGVKD, per germline. Trimming cost V 1 base and J 6 bases, with 4 bases left between them. In DNA form, the CDR3 reads TGTGCCATCAGTGAGTTAGGCGAGCAGTACTTC. Amino acids: CAISELGEQYF.

This clonotype has just a few counts. This chain connects TRBV5-6 to TRBJ2-2; unclear D gene. V was clipped by 1 base and J by 5 bases, with 15 bases between them. This CDR3 region has 16 residues. CDR1 is SGHDT and CDR2 is YYEEEE in the germline V gene. The CDR3 here is CASSLFTDATTGELFF. Here the CDR3 DNA reads TGTGCCAGCAGCTTGTTTACCGATGCGACAACCGGGGAGCTGTTTTTT.

The chain couples TRBV30 to TRBJ1-2, with D possibly matching TRBD1 (5 bases). Between the trimmed V and J ends, which lost 7 bases and 5 bases, there was a span of 17 bases. Germline-derived CDR1 and CDR2 are GTSNPN and SVGIG (reference sequence). CDR3 length: 13 amino acids. The CDR3 sequence is CASHVSGTYGYTF. The CDR3 DNA reads as TGTGCCTCACACGTATCGGGGACTTATGGCTACACCTTC.

In DNA form, the CDR3 reads TGTGCCAGCAGTGAAAGTGCCCAGAACACTGAAGCTTTCTTT. It is translated as CASSESAQNTEAFF. This rearrangement joins TRBV2 to TRBJ1-1; D is undetermined. Germline loops: CDR1 SNHLY, CDR2 FYNNEI. The CDR3 is made up of 14 amino acids. Trimming took 2 bases from V and 1 from J, leaving 8 bases between them.

There are many counts of this clonotype. The rearrangement joins TRBV20-1 to TRBJ1-1; TRBD1 agrees at 9 bases. The germline CDR1 and CDR2 sequences are DFQATT and SNEGSKA (reference sequence). J gave up 4 bases and V 4 bases, and 7 bases lay outside the gene matches. CDR3 length equals 14 residues. CDR3 DNA sequence: TGCAGTGCTAACACCGGGGACAGGGCCACTGAAGCTTTCTTT. Its protein product is CSANTGDRATEAFF.

CDR3 residues: CSATYRRSDTQYF. The CDR3 bases are TGCAGTGCTACTTACAGGAGGTCGGATACGCAGTATTTT. The gene calls are TRBV20-1 and TRBJ2-3; D might be TRBD1 or TRBD2, each matching 5 bases. There are 13 residues in the CDR3. Between the trimmed V and J ends, which lost 4 bases and 6 bases, there was a span of 14 bases. Germline CDR1 is DFQATT and CDR2 is SNEGSKA (reference sequence).

This clonotype was seen repeatedly, ten times or more. The CDR3 here is CASSGYRGLGDTEAFF. CDR3 in DNA: TGTGCCAGCAGCGGTTACAGGGGGCTCGGTGACACTGAAGCTTTCTTT. The chain has TRBV11-2 and TRBJ1-1; 9 nucleotides align to TRBD1. V gave up 5 bases and J gave up 3 bases; unmatched junction bases: 10. Germline values: CDR1 SGHAT, CDR2 FQNNGV. The CDR3 covers 16 residues. The full variable domain, completed using reference TRBV11-2 and TRBJ1-1, is EAGVAQSPRYKIIEKRQSVAFWCNPISGHATLYWYQQILGQGPKLLIQFQNNGVVDDSQLPKDRFSAERLKGVDSTLKIQPAKLEDSAVYLCASSGYRGLGDTEAFFGQGTRLTVV.

The sample holds a few counts of this clonotype. The gene calls are TRBV12-3 or TRBV12-4 and TRBJ1-4; the D is unclear. V shed 2 bases and J shed 8 bases, with 12 bases lying between them. The CDR3 length is 14 residues. Written as DNA, the CDR3 is TGTGCCAGCAGTTTAAAGGGCCTTAAAGAAAAACTGTTTTTT. Its translation: CASSLKGLKEKLFF.

There are many counts of this clonotype. The chain is built from TRBV27 and TRBJ2-7, with D maybe TRBD2 (5 bases). Per germline, CDR1 MNHEY and CDR2 SMNVEV (reference sequence). With 9 bases removed from V and 6 bases from J, the gap between germline ends came to 9 bases. The CDR3 runs 10 residues. The CDR3 DNA sequence: TGTGCCAGTCTGCTAGCCGAGCAGTACTTC. Its protein product is CASLLAEQYF.

In this sample, this clonotype turned up a few times. V gene TRBV29-1 combines with J gene TRBJ2-5; the D gene is possibly TRBD1 (6 bases). CDR3 size: 15 residues. Germline V gives CDR1 SQVTM, CDR2 ANQGSEA. V gave up 5 bases and J gave up 5 bases, with 21 bases separating them. The CDR3 DNA reads as TGCAGCGTTCAGGGGCAGGGGACCTCTTCGGAGACCCAGTACTTC. As protein: CSVQGQGTSSETQYF. Full variable domain (remainder filled in from reference TRBV29-1 and TRBJ2-5): SAVISQKPSRDICQRGTSLTIQCQVDSQVTMMFWYRQQPGQSLTLIATANQGSEATYESGFVIDKFPISRPNLTFSTLTVSNMSPEDSSIYLCSVQGQGTSSETQYFGPGTRLLVL.

This clonotype was counted at least ten times. The chain carries TRBV11-2 and TRBJ2-5, with a tentative D call TRBD2 (5 bases). This CDR3 has 14 residues. The germline V and J ends were trimmed by 4 bases and 1 base, with 10 bases remaining between them. CDR1 is SGHAT and CDR2 is FQNNGV in the germline V gene. The CDR3 sequence is CASSSGWGQETQYF. CDR3 bases: TGTGCCAGCAGCTCGGGATGGGGCCAAGAGACCCAGTACTTC. Drawing the rest from reference TRBV11-2 and TRBJ2-5, the complete variable domain is EAGVAQSPRYKIIEKRQSVAFWCNPISGHATLYWYQQILGQGPKLLIQFQNNGVVDDSQLPKDRFSAERLKGVDSTLKIQPAKLEDSAVYLCASSSGWGQETQYFGPGTRLLVL.

The chain is built from TRBV11-2 and TRBJ2-2, with D tentatively TRBD2 (6 bases). Germline CDR1 SGHAT, CDR2 FQNNGV. The CDR3 consists of 16 residues. With 4 bases removed from V and 0 bases from J, the gap between germline ends came to 12 bases. Here the CDR3 reads CASSSQGGANTGELFF. The CDR3 DNA is TGTGCCAGCAGCTCCCAGGGCGGGGCGAACACCGGGGAGCTGTTTTTT.